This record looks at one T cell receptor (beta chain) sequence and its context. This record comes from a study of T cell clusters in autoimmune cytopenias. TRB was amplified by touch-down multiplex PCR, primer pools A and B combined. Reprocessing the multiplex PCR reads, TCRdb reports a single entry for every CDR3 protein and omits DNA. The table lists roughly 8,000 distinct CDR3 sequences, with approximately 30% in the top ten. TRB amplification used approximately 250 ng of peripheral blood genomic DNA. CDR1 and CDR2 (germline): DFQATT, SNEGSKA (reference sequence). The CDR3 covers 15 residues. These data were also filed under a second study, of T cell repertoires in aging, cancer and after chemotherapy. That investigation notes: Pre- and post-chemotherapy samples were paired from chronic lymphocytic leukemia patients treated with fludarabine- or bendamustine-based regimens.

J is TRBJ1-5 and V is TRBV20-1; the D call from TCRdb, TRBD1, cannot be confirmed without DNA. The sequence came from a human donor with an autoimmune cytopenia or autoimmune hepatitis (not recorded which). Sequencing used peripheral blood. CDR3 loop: CSAHSRQELNQPQHF.